A single sample is the source of the 20 T cell receptor beta chains below, sequenced in a study of blood T cell repertoires in COVID-19. Some clones are missing from TCRdb's copy, which holds only in-frame ones; the method was immunoSEQ multiplex PCR. Here the sample spans about 130,000 clones, approximately 80% being singletons. Sequencing was performed on PBMCs or T cells enriched from blood (not recorded which). The source of these receptors is a man over 45 who had recovered from COVID-19.

The chain uses TRBV19 and TRBJ1-5, with unresolved D. CDR1 and CDR2 (germline): LNHDA, SQIVND (reference sequence). Between the trimmed V and J ends, which lost 3 bases and 0 bases, there was a span of 6 bases. The CDR3 runs to 14 residues. The CDR3 loop is CASSIRLSNQPQHF. For the CDR3, the DNA is TGTGCCAGTAGTATCAGACTTAGCAATCAGCCCCAGCATTTT. Complete variable domain (other parts from reference TRBV19 and TRBJ1-5): DGGITQSPKYLFRKEGQNVTLSCEQNLNHDAMYWYRQDPGQGLRLIYYSQIVNDFQKGDIAEGYSVSREKKESFPLTVTSAQKNPTAFYLCASSIRLSNQPQHFGDGTRLSIL.

The genes are TRBV29-1 and TRBJ1-1, with TRBD1 identical over 9 bases. CDR3 length: 13 amino acids. Trimming at V came to 6 bases and at J to 4 bases, leaving 6 bases not matched to a gene. CDR1 is SQVTM and CDR2 is ANQGSEA in the germline V gene. CDR3 region: CSVEQGAGTEAFF. The CDR3 region has the DNA TGCAGCGTCGAACAGGGGGCGGGCACTGAAGCTTTCTTT. The full variable domain, rest sourced from reference TRBV29-1 and TRBJ1-1, is SAVISQKPSRDICQRGTSLTIQCQVDSQVTMMFWYRQQPGQSLTLIATANQGSEATYESGFVIDKFPISRPNLTFSTLTVSNMSPEDSSIYLCSVEQGAGTEAFFGQGTRLTVV.

The chain combines TRBV6-4 with TRBJ1-2; 7 bases line up with TRBD1. Germline CDR1 reads MRHNA; CDR2 reads SNTAGT. The ends lost 6 bases at V and 3 bases at J; junction bases unmatched: 4. The CDR3 extends over 13 amino acids. This chain's CDR3 is CASSPTGDYGYTF. The CDR3 DNA reads as TGTGCCAGCAGCCCCACAGGGGACTATGGCTACACCTTC.

V and J are TRBV27 and TRBJ2-1; 7 positions match TRBD1. Germline V gives CDR1 MNHEY, CDR2 SMNVEV (reference sequence). CDR3 size: 15 residues. After removal of 6 bases from V and 5 bases from J, the junction contained 10 bases not matched to a gene. The CDR3 sequence is CASSLRDRANNEQFF. The DNA for the CDR3 is TGTGCCAGCAGCCTCCGGGACAGAGCCAACAATGAGCAGTTCTTC.

Worth noting for this clone: At the DNA level, this CDR3 is encoded by other sequences in the same sample as well. The chain couples TRBV7-9 to TRBJ1-5, with D perhaps matching TRBD1 (5 bases). Germline CDR1 SEHNR, CDR2 FQNEAQ (reference sequence). This CDR3 contains 14 residues. Deletions cut 2 bases from V and 2 bases from J, with 7 bases between. In DNA, the CDR3 is TGTGCCAGCAGCTTAACGGGGGGCAATCAGCCCCAGCATTTT. Translation gives CASSLTGGNQPQHF.

The chain uses TRBV4-3 and TRBJ2-1; possible D gene TRBD2, 5 bases. This CDR3 comprises 20 residues. V lost 1 base and J 0 bases, leaving 22 bases between the germline ends. CDR1 is LGHNA, CDR2 YSLEER, per germline. The CDR3: CASSQGVFRTRLSSYNEQFF. Here the CDR3 DNA reads TGCGCCAGCAGCCAAGGGGTCTTTAGGACTCGCCTTAGCTCCTACAATGAGCAGTTCTTC.

V usage is TRBV18 and J usage is TRBJ2-2; D gene unclear. Germline lookup yields CDR1 KGHSH and CDR2 LQKENI. The V gene lost 5 bases and the J gene lost 3 bases, with 4 bases spanning the gap. CDR3 size: 12 residues. Written as DNA, the CDR3 is TGTGCCAGCTCAAGCGACACCGGGGAGCTGTTTTTT. Translated: CASSSDTGELFF.

The gene calls are TRBV5-1 and TRBJ1-1; TRBD1 might be the D (5 bases). Germline V gene lookup returns CDR1 SGHRS and CDR2 YFSETQ. CDR3 length equals 13 residues. The germline V and J ends were trimmed by 7 bases and 7 bases, with 17 bases remaining between them. As DNA, the CDR3 is TGCGCCAGCTCGCGGGACGGTTACAGTGAAGCTTTCTTT. Protein product: CASSRDGYSEAFF.

The chain couples TRBV7-9 to TRBJ2-5; TRBD2 is a possible D gene (6 bases). The CDR3 covers 16 residues. V was pared by 2 bases and J by 0 bases, with 13 bases between. In germline, CDR1 is SEHNR, CDR2 FQNEAQ (reference sequence). CDR3 amino acids: CASSLKWDSHQETQYF. CDR3 nucleotide sequence: TGTGCCAGCAGCTTAAAGTGGGACTCCCACCAAGAGACCCAGTACTTC.

The CDR3 here is CASSVNEEPQHF. CDR3 coding DNA: TGTGCCAGCAGCGTCAATGAGGAGCCCCAGCATTTT. V is TRBV5-5 and J is TRBJ1-5; D not resolved. Germline V lookup: CDR1 SGHKS, CDR2 YYEKEE (reference sequence). The V end lost 4 bases, the J end lost 8 bases, and 10 bases lay between the germline ends. This CDR3 is built from 12 residues.

This rearrangement joins TRBV5-1 to TRBJ1-4; 8 bases are shared with TRBD1. The CDR3 sequence is 14 residues long. In germline, CDR1 is SGHRS, CDR2 YFSETQ. J gave up 6 bases and V 7 bases, and 8 bases lay outside the gene matches. CDR3 residues: CASWTGKVYEKLFF. The CDR3 nucleotides read TGCGCCAGCTGGACAGGGAAGGTTTATGAAAAACTGTTTTTT.

The table lists this clone with a few counts. Here the CDR3 DNA reads TGTGCCAGCAGCTTTGGGAACAGGGGGTACGAGCAGTACTTC. It yields the protein CASSFGNRGYEQYF. The rearrangement links TRBV7-2 to TRBJ2-7, with TRBD1 matching 8 bases. The CDR3 sequence is 14 residues long. The V segment lost 3 bases and the J segment 4 bases; nucleotides outside the gene matches: 5. Looked up from germline, CDR1 is SGHTA and CDR2 is FQGNSA.

This clone was found a few times. The chain combines TRBV19 with TRBJ2-6; 9 nucleotides line up with TRBD1. V dropped 3 bases and J dropped 1; count of bases not matched to a gene: 10. The CDR3 has 19 amino acids. Per the germline V gene, CDR1 is LNHDA and CDR2 is SQIVND (reference sequence). This chain's CDR3 is CASSILRGQGPSGANVLTF. In nucleotides, the CDR3 is TGTGCCAGTAGTATTTTAAGGGGACAGGGACCTTCTGGGGCCAACGTCCTGACTTTC.

The rearrangement links TRBV11-3 to TRBJ2-3, with a weak D call TRBD1 (6 bases). This CDR3 contains 14 residues. The germline V and J ends were trimmed by 5 bases and 6 bases, with 15 bases remaining between them. Germline-derived CDR1 and CDR2 are SGHNT and YENEEA. CDR3 nucleotides: TGTGCCAGCAGCCCGGTACAGGGCGGGGATACGCAGTATTTT. Encoded protein: CASSPVQGGDTQYF.

This sequence joins TRBV19 and TRBJ1-5; 8 bases are shared with TRBD1. CDR3 length: 15 amino acids. Trimming cost V 6 bases and J 0 bases; bases outside gene matches: 4. The germline V gene has CDR1 LNHDA and CDR2 SQIVND (reference sequence). The CDR3 sequence is CASRRTGSSNQPQHF. The CDR3 nucleotides read TGTGCCAGTAGACGGACAGGGTCTAGCAATCAGCCCCAGCATTTT.

The chain combines TRBV27 with TRBJ1-1; TRBD1 might be the D (6 bases). Per the germline V gene, CDR1 is MNHEY and CDR2 is SMNVEV (reference sequence). Trimming pared 5 bases from V and 2 bases from J, leaving 12 bases between. The CDR3 sequence is 14 residues long. CDR3 nucleotides: TGTGCCAGCAGTGAGCGGACAGTCAACACTGAAGCTTTCTTT. This gives the protein CASSERTVNTEAFF.

This chain connects TRBV28 to TRBJ1-5; no definite D call. The V gene's germline CDR1 is MDHEN and CDR2 SYDVKM. CDR3 length: 15 amino acids. The V end was cut by 4 bases, the J end by 3 bases, with 13 bases between. DNA for the CDR3: TGTGCCAGCAGTTCACCGACTGATTACAATCAGCCCCAGCATTTT. It is translated as CASSSPTDYNQPQHF.

The chain joins TRBV7-2 to TRBJ2-5, with TRBD1 matching 7 bases. The CDR3 totals 15 residues. The ends lost 5 bases at V and 5 bases at J; junction bases unmatched: 11. The germline gives CDR1 SGHTA, CDR2 FQGNSA. The CDR3: CASSRLRQGWETQYF. Here the CDR3 DNA reads TGTGCCAGCAGCCGCCTTCGACAGGGTTGGGAGACCCAGTACTTC.

The V gene is TRBV5-4, the J gene TRBJ1-2; 7 bases fit TRBD1. With V trimmed by 4 bases and J by 0 bases, 6 bases remained unmatched. Germline lookup yields CDR1 SGHNT and CDR2 YYREEE (reference sequence). The CDR3 sequence is 15 residues long. CDR3 protein: CASSPTGRANYGYTF. CDR3 DNA sequence: TGTGCCAGCAGCCCGACAGGGAGAGCTAACTATGGCTACACCTTC.

V is TRBV9 and J is TRBJ2-6; D remains unclear. Trimming removed 0 bases at V and 4 bases at J, with 8 bases between. This CDR3 comprises 15 residues. Germline V gives CDR1 SGDLS, CDR2 YYNGEE. The CDR3 spells CASSVAEFGANVLTF. As DNA, the CDR3 is TGTGCCAGCAGCGTAGCTGAGTTCGGGGCCAACGTCCTGACTTTC.